This T cell receptor (beta chain) emerged from a study of regulatory T cells in long-lasting Graves disease listed by TCRdb under 2021. A note on the overall study: In the newly diagnosed Graves' disease group, patients had been taking antithyroid drugs for less than 3 months. TCR sequencing covered about 13 persistent and 20 newly diagnosed Graves' disease patients, some 33 samples in total. Peripheral blood TCR sequencing and RNA sequencing compared persistent Graves' disease patients with newly diagnosed Graves' disease patients. The study was conducted in China and was registered as a clinical trial. Results the study describes overall, beyond this receptor: The small sample size was acknowledged by the authors as a limitation that may reduce accuracy. Compared with newly diagnosed patients, patients with persistent Graves' disease had lower TCR Shannon entropy and fewer highly expanded clones, which suggests clonal expansion. A larger number of public clonotypes was shared among persistent patients (fewer than 3,000) than among newly diagnosed patients (around 970). Only the TCR beta chain was sequenced and analyzed. Only peripheral blood was studied, because thyroid tissue, the primary lesion, was inaccessible. Preferential use of TRBV28, TRBJ1-2 and TRBJ2-5 was observed in persistent disease, whereas TRBV20-1 and TRBJ2-1 were favored in newly diagnosed disease.

Sequences KGHDR (CDR1) and SFDVKD (CDR2) are obtained from the germline V gene. Including cysteine and phenylalanine, the CDR3 has 13 amino acids. CDR3 DNA only is kept here, 39 bases in frame from base 1. V and J are trimmed by 9 bases and 1 base, and the gene matches miss 2 bases of the junction. The time point label here, explained by the study, means: newly diagnosed GD, antithyroid drugs for less than 3 months. For both TCR sequencing and RNA sequencing, RNA was extracted from PBMCs in TRIzol. The diagnosis of Graves' disease was made according to American Thyroid Association guidelines. Patients were recruited from an endocrinology department in Xi'an, China. Each patient gave 9 to 10 milliliters of peripheral blood, collected in an EDTA anticoagulant tube. PBMCs were isolated by Ficoll Paque Plus density gradient separation without further T cell sorting. An Agilent 2100 Bioanalyzer and agarose gel were used to check RNA quality, and a NanoDrop 2000 was used to measure RNA concentration.

Receptor libraries were prepared by multiplex PCR. Sequencer: Illumina HiSeq 4000. iRepertoire HTBI primers and Arm-PCR amplification of CDR3 regions were used to construct TCR beta libraries. PCR products were gel purified before sequencing. In the original analysis: Gene usage analysis of CDR3 amino acid clonotypes used the 62 TRBV and 14 to 15 TRBJ segments found across samples. COPE and FqMerger were used to merge the filtered high-quality paired reads into contigs. Contigs were aligned with BLAST to IMGT TRBV, TRBD and TRBJ reference genes, and CDR3 was defined per IMGT. Any clonotype with a frequency above 0.1% was classified as a highly expanded clone. Repertoire diversity was measured by Shannon entropy, and V-J evenness by the Gini coefficient. A clonotype found in more than one individual was treated as public. Using fastp trimming at Q25 and MiXCR clonotype assembly, TCRdb reanalyzed the public sequencing data and kept in-frame beta chains. Here each entry gathers all rows of one CDR3 protein and keeps the most common genes and DNA. TCRdb's processing, not the authors', yielded these V and J calls. This sample holds about 530,000 distinct CDR3 sequences; more than 15% were observed only once. The ten largest clones take up more than 20% of the sample.

A few counts support this clonotype. It lacks a known antigen. Base qualities are missing; no much larger clone stands one base away. These data also formed part of another study, on T cells in Graves' hyperthyroidism and ophthalmopathy. As described in the second report: A patient counted as having stable Graves' hyperthyroidism if no progression to ophthalmopathy occurred over 18 months of follow-up. The hyperthyroidism patients were between 18 and 65 years old and newly diagnosed, with a disease duration of less than 2 months. Any patient with an uncontrolled infection, another autoimmune disease, pregnancy or lactation was excluded. Clinical symptoms, serum thyroxine and TRAb, thyroid ultrasound, and orbital computed tomography formed the basis for the diagnoses. The first round of RT-PCR for the TCR CDR3 was performed with the HTBI primer set and the Qiagen OneStep RT-PCR kit. Most expanded thyroid clonotypes (frequency above 0.001) were also found in blood, which suggests that blood repertoires may mirror thyroid immune responses. A 13 V-J signature model separated ophthalmopathy from stable hyperthyroidism, with approximately 87% sensitivity and 81.08% specificity in cross-validation and 80%/75% in testing. In validation, the model predicted progression to ophthalmopathy with over 60% sensitivity and roughly 75% specificity, a median of about six months before onset. To identify TCR V-J signatures that set the groups apart, the researchers used a discovery cohort of 100 patients, made up of fewer than 50 with Graves' ophthalmopathy and 55 to 65 with stable Graves' hyperthyroidism. Prospective prediction of ophthalmopathy was tested in an independent validation cohort consisting of some 19 hyperthyroidism patients and 17 patients who later progressed to ophthalmopathy. The approximately 98 discovery patients were randomly divided into training and test sets at a 7:3 ratio. The study also compared thyroid tissue and blood T-cell repertoires from about six Graves' hyperthyroidism patients. After blood sampling, hyperthyroidism patients were treated with methimazole at a starting dose of 30 mg daily, and ophthalmopathy patients were treated with high-dose intravenous methylprednisolone. A second multiplex PCR round built the libraries, followed by size selection and purification. Libraries were sequenced paired-end with 100 bp reads on an Illumina HiSeq2000. SOAPnuke was used to process the raw data, removing reads that contained adapters or uncalled bases, had a mean Phred below 15, or lacked an exact match to the constant primer or identifier. High-quality paired reads were merged with COPE v1.2.5, and unique nucleotide sequences were defined as clonotypes. MiTCR v1.1 was used to align the clonotypes against IMGT TRBV, TRBD and TRBJ reference segments. The analysis included only V-J combinations with a frequency above 0.0001, which together covered more than 99% of the repertoires. A TCS score was defined as the ratio of F50 (clonal expansion) to E x V (chaos), with BLOSUM62-based TCRdist applied between CDR3 peptides within each V-J. Welch's t-statistics and random forest reduced 500 to 650 V-J features to some 14, which were used in a naive Bayes classifier (R e1071). No statistical method was used to fix the sample size in advance, and group allocation was not hidden from the investigators. According to the paper, TCR Vbeta CDR3 sequencing was carried out on 135 peripheral blood samples, which came from 40 to 45 ophthalmopathy, 80 or so hyperthyroidism and about 17 progressor patients.

The sequence derives from a woman aged 40 to 65 with Graves disease. Donor details come from another sample of the same person, matched by shared clones. The rearrangement combines TRBV24-1 with TRBJ2-3; a stretch of 8 junction bases matches TRBD1. Material: peripheral blood mononuclear cells (PBMCs), obtained at new diagnosis, from a patient treated with antithyroid drugs. The CDR3 protein sequence reads: CATQDRGTDTQYF. The DNA reads as follows: TGTGCCACCCAGGACAGGGGCACAGATACGCAGTATTTT.